Described below is a single T cell receptor beta chain sequence and its context. There is no known antigen for this receptor. Per-base quality was not reported, and no clone a single base away is much larger than it. The data were taken from a study of T cell responses to AZD1222 COVID-19 vaccine (dated by TCRdb to the early 2020s). About the full investigation: A total of under 250 trial participants underwent TCR sequencing, of whom 207 had received two doses of AZD1222 and around 26 had received two doses of the MenACWY control vaccine. Trial participants were enrolled by age into subgroups of 18-55, 56-69 and 70-plus years, and about 150, 27 and 61 TCR-sequenced participants, respectively, were included in these subgroups.

The CDR3 regions of human TCRbeta chains were analyzed by immunosequencing. The published analysis was carried out like this. TCRs in the repertoires were compared against a reference library of SARS-CoV-2-specific TCRs that had been generated with the MIRA antigen-specificity platform. Breadth was defined as the fraction of unique TCRs that were SARS-CoV-2-associated, and depth was defined as the fraction of total T cells that were SARS-CoV-2-associated. Each spike-specific TCR was assigned to its reactive spike region and to a CD4 or CD8 class using the MIRA data. Log10-transformed breadth and depth values were compared by one-way ANOVA with Sidak's multiple comparisons tests. The clones in this table, taken by TCRdb from immuneACCESS, are in-frame only. Not every clone is retained; where verified, under half of the shortfall comes from an unresolved V gene, and the cause of the rest is unknown. Clone size and V and J calls were adopted from that table, with D and trimming inferred from the DNA. The sample has 75,000 to 95,000 clones on record, 80% to 95% of them singletons. The ten largest clonotypes hold around 28% of the sample.

Overall study results and their limits: Reportedly, close to half of the unique spike-specific TCRs recognized epitopes lying outside the regions that are mutated in the B.1.351 and B.1.1.7 variants. In the small 56-69-year group, the increase in depth fell short of significance, most likely because of low power. After two AZD1222 doses, spike-specific TCR breadth and depth were significantly higher than at day 0 and than in MenACWY recipients. The vaccine-associated CD4 TCRs covered the entire spike protein, and the dominant responses fell in regions 160-218 and 743-854. Conclusions about previously exposed vaccinees are limited, since just a handful of AZD1222 recipients were seropositive for SARS-CoV-2 at baseline. Participants were mostly white British, with more females than males. The authors suggested clonal diversity may have been underestimated. No day 14 peak-response samples were available, so repertoires were characterized only after the peak T cell response.

The time point label, as the study defines it: about 28 days (+/-7) after the second vaccine dose. AZD1222 recipients whose second dose came at about 4 weeks and those whose second dose came at about 12 weeks were combined into one group, since spike-specific TCR depth and breadth did not differ between the two schedules. Vaccinee samples were obtained from the UK trials COV001 and COV002, which included a single-blind randomized controlled phase 2/3 trial of AZD1222 (ChAdOx1 nCoV-19) in healthy adults. For TCRbeta chain sequencing, PBMC samples were collected from trial participants at day 0 and at day 28 after the second dose. This clonotype was obtained from an adult who received the AZD1222 COVID-19 vaccine. The starting material was peripheral blood, obtained 28 days after the second AZD1222 dose.

CDR3 loop: CASSLVSSTYEQYF. DNA sequence: TGCGCCAGCAGCTTGGTTAGCTCGACCTACGAGCAGTACTTC. This chain joins TRBV5-1 to TRBJ2-7; no confident D gene assignment can be made. The germline V gene provides CDR1 SGHRS and CDR2 YFSETQ. The CDR3 runs 14 amino acids, cysteine and phenylalanine included. Only the CDR3 DNA is retained, 42 bases long and in frame from the first base. The junction carries 9 bases between V and J, which are trimmed by 0 bases and 2 bases respectively.